Listed below are T cell receptor beta chains from one sample, sequenced in a study of beta chain features in type 1 diabetes. Libraries were prepared by immunoSEQ multiplex PCR; TCRdb keeps only in-frame clonotypes and omits some of them. The sample has around 340,000 clones, 9.3% seen once; the top ten hold over 0.95%. The sequencing sample was made of central memory CD4+ T cells from blood. Every receptor here comes from a man under 40 with type 1 diabetes. Each CDR3 is given with its conserved first and last residue. A D gene is named only where the DNA matches it firmly. Where a row states a size, it is once, few, many or the class of an expanded clone; other rows omit it.

clone_size j_call d_call v_call cdr3_aa cdr3_nt
NA TRBJ1-5 NA TRBV2 CASSLQRTDYQPQHF TGTGCCAGCAGTTTACAGAGGACAGACTATCAGCCCCAGCATTTT
NA TRBJ2-3 TRBD2 TRBV5-1 CASSTSGGATDTQYF TGCGCCAGCTCGACCAGCGGGGGGGCCACAGATACGCAGTATTTT
few TRBJ2-1 TRBD2 TRBV10-1 CASSESGGLYNEQFF TGCGCCAGCAGTGAGAGCGGGGGGCTTTACAATGAGCAGTTCTTC
NA TRBJ1-1 NA TRBV25-1 CASSEWTTNTEAFF TGTGCCAGCAGTGAGTGGACCACGAACACTGAAGCTTTCTTT
few TRBJ1-2 NA TRBV10-3 CAISRLITDGYTF TGTGCCATCAGTAGACTTATAACGGATGGCTACACCTTC
NA TRBJ1-3 TRBD1 TRBV6-5 CASSYSTGPGNTIYF TGTGCCAGCAGTTACTCGACAGGGCCTGGAAACACCATATATTTT
NA TRBJ1-5 TRBD1 TRBV28 CASSSGQGGQPQHF TGTGCCAGCAGCTCGGGACAGGGTGGACAGCCCCAGCATTTT
few TRBJ2-1 TRBD1 TRBV6-5 CASSRQGSDSEQFF TGTGCCAGCAGTCGACAGGGGAGTGATAGTGAGCAGTTCTTC
many TRBJ2-3 NA TRBV7-9 CASSLGSPGDTQYF TGTGCCAGCAGCTTAGGCTCCCCGGGAGATACGCAGTATTTT
NA TRBJ1-2 TRBD1 TRBV6-6 CASSPGQQLFLYGYTF TGTGCCAGCAGCCCGGGACAGCAACTCTTCCTCTATGGCTACACCTTC
NA TRBJ2-1 NA TRBV11-2 CASSLQQGYYEQFF TGTGCCAGCAGCTTACAACAGGGTTACTATGAGCAGTTCTTC
NA TRBJ1-2 TRBD1 TRBV4-1 CASSPETGLGHTF TGCGCCAGCAGCCCAGAGACAGGGCTCGGCCACACCTTC
NA TRBJ1-2 NA TRBV5-1 CASSFLQGTYGYTF TGCGCCAGCAGCTTCCTACAGGGAACCTATGGCTACACCTTC
many TRBJ2-3 NA TRBV19 CASRGIGRISTDTQYF TGTGCCAGTAGGGGGATCGGACGGATTAGCACAGATACGCAGTATTTT
NA TRBJ2-2 TRBD1 TRBV7-8 CASSGTAYTGELFF TGTGCCAGCAGCGGGACAGCATACACCGGGGAGCTGTTTTTT
few TRBJ2-3 TRBD2 TRBV9 CASSVAGEGDTQYF TGTGCCAGCAGCGTAGCGGGGGAGGGAGATACGCAGTATTTT
NA TRBJ2-5 NA TRBV5-1 CASSLTGTQETQYF TGCGCCAGCAGCTTGACCGGGACCCAAGAGACCCAGTACTTC
NA TRBJ1-2 NA TRBV18 CASSPEGAVVYGYTF TGTGCCAGCTCACCGGAAGGGGCTGTGGTCTATGGCTACACCTTC
few TRBJ1-2 NA TRBV4-3 CASSQERRRGNYGYTF TGCGCCAGCAGCCAAGAGAGGCGCAGGGGAAACTATGGCTACACCTTC
few TRBJ1-5 NA TRBV2 CASSEALLSSDHF TGTGCCAGCAGTGAAGCGCTTTTGTCCTCAGATCATTTT